The sequence of this TCR beta chain was determined in a study of T cells in Graves' hyperthyroidism and ophthalmopathy (dated by TCRdb to about 2019). Turning to the overall study: Peripheral blood was sampled at the time of initial diagnosis, prior to any treatment. TCR V-J signatures able to tell the groups apart were searched for in a discovery cohort of some 97 patients, of whom roughly 42 had Graves' ophthalmopathy and roughly 57 had stable Graves' hyperthyroidism. An independent validation cohort of under 20 hyperthyroidism patients and approximately 17 patients who later progressed to ophthalmopathy tested prospective prediction of ophthalmopathy. For training and testing, the 80 to 100 patients in the discovery cohort were randomly divided in a 7:3 ratio. Thyroid tissue and blood T-cell repertoires from about six Graves' hyperthyroidism patients were also compared in the study. After blood sampling, hyperthyroidism patients were treated with methimazole at a starting dose of 30 mg daily, and ophthalmopathy patients were treated with high-dose intravenous methylprednisolone. According to the paper, TCR Vbeta CDR3 sequencing was carried out on around 140 peripheral blood samples, which came from approximately 41 ophthalmopathy, around 74 hyperthyroidism and roughly 17 progressor patients.

Hyperthyroidism patients were aged 18 to 65 years and newly diagnosed, with disease duration of less than 2 months. Exclusion was applied to patients with uncontrolled infections, other autoimmune diseases, pregnancy or lactation. Diagnoses relied on clinical symptoms, serum thyroxine and TRAb, thyroid ultrasound and orbital computed tomography. Blood from progressor patients was collected at the time of first diagnosis with hyperthyroidism, before any ophthalmopathy symptoms had appeared. Ficoll-Paque density gradient centrifugation was used to isolate PBMCs from 9.5 to 10 ml of fresh peripheral blood. Patients classed as progressors first received a Graves' hyperthyroidism diagnosis and then went on to develop ophthalmopathy during follow-up. Total RNA was extracted with Trizol reagent, and quality was checked on an Agilent 2100 Bioanalyzer. V is clipped by 6 bases and J by 6 bases, and the sequence between their germline boundaries is 9 bases long. The CDR3 numbers 12 residues from cysteine through phenylalanine. Of the read, only the CDR3 DNA is kept; its 36 bases are in frame from base 1.

TCR beta CDR3 regions were amplified from RNA transcripts. The TCR CDR3 was subjected to a first round of RT-PCR using the HTBI primer set and the Qiagen OneStep RT-PCR kit. A second multiplex PCR round built the libraries, followed by size selection and purification. Sequencing of the libraries was done on an Illumina HiSeq2000 using paired-end 100 bp reads. The published analysis was carried out like this. SOAPnuke was used to process the raw data, removing reads that contained adapters or uncalled bases, had a mean Phred below 15, or lacked an exact match to the constant primer or identifier. High-quality paired reads were merged using COPE v1.2.5, and each unique nucleotide sequence was defined as a clonotype. MiTCR v1.1 was used to align clonotypes to the IMGT TRBV, TRBD and TRBJ reference segments. The analysis included only V-J combinations with a frequency above 0.0001, which together covered about 99% of the repertoires. The TCS score was defined as F50 (clonal expansion) divided by E x V (chaos), with BLOSUM62-based TCRdist calculated between CDR3 peptides within each V-J. Welch's t-statistics and random forest reduced around 510 V-J features to 10 to 15, which were used in a naive Bayes classifier (R e1071). Clones were called with MiXCR by TCRdb after fastp trimmed the public reads at Q25, and only in-frame beta chains were retained. Here each entry gathers all rows of one CDR3 protein and keeps the most common genes and DNA. The V and J calls shown here were made by TCRdb, not taken from the authors' results. The table for this sample lists some 350,000 distinct CDR3 sequences; approximately 15% of them were counted only once. 25% to 30% of the sample lies in the top ten.

In its sample, this clonotype was seen many times. No antigen is known for it. No base-level quality is on record; no much larger clone is a single base apart. The research as a whole found: No statistical method was used to set the sample size in advance, and investigators knew the group allocation. In validation, progression to ophthalmopathy was predicted by the model with more than 65% sensitivity and 72% to 80% specificity, a median of approximately 6.5 months before onset. In cross-validation, a model built on a 13 V-J signature told ophthalmopathy apart from stable hyperthyroidism with 85% to 90% sensitivity and 81% to 82% specificity, and in testing the same model reached 80%/75%. Most expanded thyroid clonotypes (frequency above 0.001) were also detected in blood, a finding suggesting that blood repertoires may reflect thyroid immune responses.

The rearrangement combines TRBV12-3 or TRBV12-4 with TRBJ2-1; no D gene can be assigned with confidence. Sequenced: blood. The sequence came from a woman younger than 35 with Graves' hyperthyroidism that later progressed to Graves' ophthalmopathy. The CDR3 in this case is CASRSRANEQFF. In nucleotide form, the sequence is TGTGCCAGCAGGTCCCGGGCCAATGAGCAGTTCTTC.